Below, 19 T cell receptor beta chains from the same sample are listed, as sequenced in a study of shared clonotypes between healthy human individuals. The protocol was immunoSEQ multiplex PCR, while the TCRdb copy is restricted to in-frame clones and leaves out a portion. Of around 430,000 clones listed, more than 75% are singletons. The sample comprised PBMCs. The receptor set was obtained from a woman in her 40s in good health. Some clones in this sample may be carry-over from other donors' samples.

The table lists this clone with a few counts. The chain uses TRBV5-1 and TRBJ2-7; TRBD2 aligns across 13 bases. Germline CDR1 reads SGHRS; CDR2 reads YFSETQ. Trimming removed 0 bases from V and 4 bases from J; junction bases left unmatched: 4. The CDR3 has 16 amino acids. The CDR3 bases are TGCGCCAGCAGCTTGGGGACTAGCGGGGGAGGATACGAGCAGTACTTC. The encoded protein is CASSLGTSGGGYEQYF.

The CDR3 spells CASSPTTGGRSTDTQYF. CDR3 DNA sequence: TGTGCCAGCTCACCTACGACAGGGGGCCGATCCACAGATACGCAGTATTTT. The chain employs TRBV18 and TRBJ2-3; 10 positions agree with TRBD1. CDR1 KGHSH and CDR2 LQKENI come from the germline V gene. Germline trimming cut 3 bases from V and 2 bases from J; bases unmatched to any gene: 8. The CDR3 is made up of 17 amino acids.

The chain couples TRBV9 to TRBJ2-7, with D possibly matching TRBD2 (5 bases). Per the germline V gene, CDR1 is SGDLS and CDR2 is YYNGEE. This CDR3 comprises 14 residues. V was cut by 3 bases and J by 2 bases, with 12 bases left in between. The CDR3 DNA reads as TGTGCCAGCAGCGCCGAGGGCGGAACCTACGAGCAGTACTTC. Amino acid sequence: CASSAEGGTYEQYF.

Only a few counts were recorded for this clone. This chain links TRBV14 with TRBJ2-2, with a weak D call TRBD1 (6 bases). Trimming took off 4 bases at V and 6 bases at J, with 12 bases between the two ends. Looked up from germline, CDR1 is SGHDN and CDR2 is FVKESK. This CDR3 has 14 residues. The CDR3 bases are TGTGCCAGCAGCCGCAGGGGACCGGCCGGGGAGCTGTTTTTT. Translated, it gives CASSRRGPAGELFF.

This clone has just a few counts. This chain uses TRBV28 with TRBJ2-1; D is perhaps TRBD2 (6 bases). This CDR3 has 16 amino acids. Germline CDR1 and CDR2: MDHEN and SYDVKM. With 6 bases removed from V and 3 bases from J, the gap between germline ends came to 18 bases. For the CDR3, the DNA is TGTGCCAGCAGCTTGACTAGGACTTCTCGCTACAATGAGCAGTTCTTC. Translation: CASSLTRTSRYNEQFF.

V and J are TRBV4-3 and TRBJ2-3; D possibly corresponds to TRBD2 (6 bases). V lost 5 bases, J lost 2 bases, and 14 bases lay in between. Germline CDR1 reads LGHNA; CDR2 reads YSLEER. The CDR3 contains 15 residues. Here the CDR3 reads CASSALDYPTDTQYF. The DNA for the CDR3 is TGCGCCAGCAGCGCTTTGGACTACCCCACAGATACGCAGTATTTT.

This rearrangement joins TRBV11-2 to TRBJ2-1, with TRBD1 as a possible D gene (7 bases). CDR1 and CDR2 (germline): SGHAT, FQNNGV. CDR3 length equals 11 residues. Deletions cut 10 bases from V and 8 bases from J, with 12 bases between. CDR3 in amino acids: CATQGGHEQFF. The CDR3 DNA follows: TGTGCCACCCAGGGGGGCCATGAGCAGTTCTTC.

The V call is TRBV7-7, the J call TRBJ2-3; weak D call: TRBD1 (5 bases). V gave up 11 bases and J gave up 0 bases, with 15 bases separating them. This CDR3 has 14 amino acids. The germline CDR1 and CDR2 sequences are SSHAT and FNYEAQ (reference sequence). The CDR3 loop is CAVAGAPSTDTQYF. The CDR3 nucleotides read TGTGCCGTCGCTGGGGCCCCTAGCACAGATACGCAGTATTTT.

V is TRBV11-1 and J is TRBJ2-2; D remains unclear. The CDR3 runs to 16 residues. V lost 5 bases and J lost 1, with 14 bases in between. In germline, CDR1 is SGHAT, CDR2 FQDESV (reference sequence). The CDR3 bases are TGTGCCAGCAGCCATTCCCCGGCAGGGAACACCGGGGAGCTGTTTTTT. Translating it yields CASSHSPAGNTGELFF.

This clone has a single count. The V gene is TRBV7-2, the J gene TRBJ1-2; D might be TRBD1 (6 bases). V was clipped by 6 bases and J by 6 bases, with 11 bases between them. The CDR3 covers 12 residues. Looked up from germline, CDR1 is SGHTA and CDR2 is FQGNSA. The CDR3 here is CASRQGKDGYTF. CDR3 sequence (DNA): TGTGCCAGCAGGCAGGGGAAGGATGGCTACACCTTC.

The rearrangement links TRBV28 to TRBJ1-2; D ambiguous. The CDR3 contains 14 residues. Germline loops: CDR1 MDHEN, CDR2 SYDVKM. The V and J ends lost 2 bases and 4 bases respectively, with 11 bases between them. The CDR3 sequence is CASSLGLGSYGYTF. Written as DNA, the CDR3 is TGTGCCAGCAGTTTAGGGCTGGGCTCCTATGGCTACACCTTC.

The rearrangement uses TRBV4-3 and TRBJ2-5; 8 positions match TRBD2. Trimming took 4 bases from V and 2 from J; bases not matched to a gene: 6. Germline CDR1 reads LGHNA; CDR2 reads YSLEER. The CDR3 has 15 amino acids. The CDR3 here is CASSRGLAGQETQYF. In DNA form, the CDR3 reads TGCGCCAGCAGCCGAGGACTAGCCGGGCAAGAGACCCAGTACTTC.

This chain links TRBV2 with TRBJ1-5; D not certain. V lost 8 bases to trimming and J lost 3 bases, with 11 bases between them. Germline assignment: CDR1 SNHLY and CDR2 FYNNEI. This CDR3 region has 13 residues. The DNA of the CDR3 is TGTGCCAGCGTGGGTCAGGCCAATCAGCCCCAGCATTTT. The encoded protein is CASVGQANQPQHF.

The chain couples TRBV4-1 to TRBJ2-5; D ambiguous. Germline V gene data show CDR1 as MGHRA and CDR2 as YSYEKL. Trimming left V 0 bases short and J 4 bases short, with 9 bases between. CDR3 length: 14 amino acids. CDR3 in DNA: TGCGCCAGCAGCCAAGAACCTGGTAGAGAGACCCAGTACTTC. Encoded protein: CASSQEPGRETQYF.

This sequence joins TRBV11-1 and TRBJ2-3; D ambiguous. CDR1 and CDR2 from the germline V gene are SGHAT and FQDESV (reference sequence). This CDR3 comprises 13 residues. V lost 4 bases and J 1 base, leaving 6 bases between the germline ends. The chain's CDR3 is CASSSSGTDTQYF. CDR3 nucleotides: TGTGCCAGCAGCTCCAGCGGCACAGATACGCAGTATTTT.

The table lists this clone with a few counts. This chain connects TRBV27 to TRBJ1-1, with 7 bases aligning to TRBD1. The trim removed 4 bases at V and 3 bases at J, leaving 5 bases unmatched. This CDR3 comprises 14 residues. Per germline, CDR1 MNHEY and CDR2 SMNVEV (reference sequence). The CDR3 DNA is TGTGCCAGCAGTTATCGCAGGGGGGACACTGAAGCTTTCTTT. This gives the protein CASSYRRGDTEAFF.

This clone was seen once. The V gene is TRBV23-1, the J gene TRBJ1-5; 7 bases line up with TRBD1. TRBV23-1 has ORF status, its function being uncertain. CDR3 size: 18 residues. V lost 6 bases and J lost 0; bases outside the gene matches: 14. DNA for the CDR3: TGCGCCAGCAGCCTCAGGACAGGAAAGGGAGTTAGCAATCAGCCCCAGCATTTT. Its translation: CASSLRTGKGVSNQPQHF.

This chain uses TRBV28 with TRBJ1-1; D possibly corresponds to TRBD1 (5 bases). V gave up 4 bases and J gave up 5 bases, with 14 bases separating them. This CDR3 region has 14 residues. The germline V gene has CDR1 MDHEN and CDR2 SYDVKM. In DNA, the CDR3 is TGTGCCAGCAGTTCACTTCAGGGTTGGACTGAAGCTTTCTTT. Translation gives CASSSLQGWTEAFF.

Regarding this clone: A far larger clone is off by one base, so a read error is likely. The chain is built from TRBV5-1 and TRBJ2-1; D gene uncertain. The germline V and J ends were trimmed by 2 bases and 3 bases, with 0 bases remaining between them. This CDR3 is 11 amino acids long. CDR1 and CDR2 from the germline V gene are SGHRS and YFSETQ. The CDR3 reads CASSFYNEQFF. CDR3 sequence (DNA): TGCGCCAGCAGCTTCTACAATGAGCAGTTCTTC.